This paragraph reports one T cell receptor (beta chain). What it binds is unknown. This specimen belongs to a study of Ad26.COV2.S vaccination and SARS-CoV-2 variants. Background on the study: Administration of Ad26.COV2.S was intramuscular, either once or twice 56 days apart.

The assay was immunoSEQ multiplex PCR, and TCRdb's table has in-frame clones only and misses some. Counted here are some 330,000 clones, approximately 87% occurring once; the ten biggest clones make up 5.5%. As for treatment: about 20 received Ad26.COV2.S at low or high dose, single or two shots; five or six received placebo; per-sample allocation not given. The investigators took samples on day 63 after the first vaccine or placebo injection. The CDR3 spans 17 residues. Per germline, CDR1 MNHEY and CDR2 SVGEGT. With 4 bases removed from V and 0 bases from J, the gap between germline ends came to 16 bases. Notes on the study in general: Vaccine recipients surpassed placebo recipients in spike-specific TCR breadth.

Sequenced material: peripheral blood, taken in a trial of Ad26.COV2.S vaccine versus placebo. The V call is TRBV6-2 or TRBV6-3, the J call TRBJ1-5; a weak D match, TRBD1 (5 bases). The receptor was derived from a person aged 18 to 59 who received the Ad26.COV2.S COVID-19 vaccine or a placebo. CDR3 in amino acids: CASSSGLGRYSNQPQHF. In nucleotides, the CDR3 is TGTGCCAGCAGTTCCGGATTGGGGCGATATAGCAATCAGCCCCAGCATTTT.